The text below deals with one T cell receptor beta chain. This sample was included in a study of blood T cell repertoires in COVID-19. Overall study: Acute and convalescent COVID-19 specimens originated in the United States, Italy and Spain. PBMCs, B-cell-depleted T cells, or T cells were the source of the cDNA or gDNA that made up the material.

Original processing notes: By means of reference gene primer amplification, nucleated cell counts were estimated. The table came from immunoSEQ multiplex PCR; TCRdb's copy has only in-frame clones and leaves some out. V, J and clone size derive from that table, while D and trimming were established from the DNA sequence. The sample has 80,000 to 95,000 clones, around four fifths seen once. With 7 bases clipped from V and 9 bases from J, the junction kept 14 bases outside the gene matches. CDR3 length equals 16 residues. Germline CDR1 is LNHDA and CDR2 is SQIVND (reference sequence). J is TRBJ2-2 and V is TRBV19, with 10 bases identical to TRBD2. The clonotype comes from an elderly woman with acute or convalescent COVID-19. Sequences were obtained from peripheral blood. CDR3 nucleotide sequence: TGTGCCAGTACCCCCCTAGCGGGAGACCACCTAAGGGAGCTGTTTTTT. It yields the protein CASTPLAGDHLRELFF.